The 11 T cell receptor beta chains presented below share a single source sample, sequenced in a study of blood T cell repertoires in COVID-19. The data were produced by immunoSEQ multiplex PCR, yet TCRdb's version contains in-frame clones alone and is incomplete. The sample carries around 190,000 clones, around four fifths recorded once. Input material: peripheral blood. These receptors all stem from a man aged 65 to 85 with active or convalescent COVID-19.

J is TRBJ2-7 and V is TRBV5-6; D is uncertain. The CDR3 contains 14 residues. V was trimmed by 0 bases and J by 1 base, leaving 8 bases between them. Germline V gene lookup returns CDR1 SGHDT and CDR2 YYEEEE. Here the CDR3 reads CASSLDGSSYEQYF. CDR3 DNA: TGTGCCAGCAGCTTGGATGGCTCATCCTACGAGCAGTACTTC. Using reference TRBV5-6 and TRBJ2-7 for the parts outside the CDR3, the full variable domain is DAGVTQSPTHLIKTRGQQVTLRCSPKSGHDTVSWYQQALGQGPQFIFQYYEEEERQRGNFPDRFSGHQFPNYSSELNVNALLLGDSALYLCASSLDGSSYEQYFGPGTRLTVT.

The rearrangement uses TRBV2 and TRBJ1-6, with TRBD1 matching 8 bases. CDR1 SNHLY and CDR2 FYNNEI come from the germline V gene. V gave up 1 base and J gave up 7 bases; unmatched junction bases: 3. The CDR3 covers 15 residues. As DNA, the CDR3 is TGTGCCAGCAGTGAAGGGACAGGGCGAAATTCACCCCTCCACTTT. Protein sequence: CASSEGTGRNSPLHF.

The count of this clone is one. The J gene is TRBJ1-3, the V gene TRBV7-6; no definite D call. V dropped 5 bases and J dropped 0 bases, with 20 bases sitting between them. Germline CDR1 and CDR2: SGHVS and FNYEAQ. The CDR3 has 18 residues. CDR3 nucleotides: TGTGCCAGCAGCATAAGCGCCAGTAATTCGTTCTCTGGAAACACCATATATTTT. Translation gives CASSISASNSFSGNTIYF.

This sequence joins TRBV9 and TRBJ2-4; D is perhaps TRBD1 (6 bases). V shed 0 bases and J shed 6 bases, with 10 bases lying between them. The CDR3 is 14 residues long. CDR1 is SGDLS, CDR2 YYNGEE, per germline. CDR3 in DNA: TGTGCCAGCAGCGTAGGGCAGGGGCTAAACATTCAGTACTTC. Amino acid sequence: CASSVGQGLNIQYF. The full variable domain, its missing parts supplied by reference TRBV9 and TRBJ2-4, is DSGVTQTPKHLITATGQRVTLRCSPRSGDLSVYWYQQSLDQGLQFLIQYYNGEERAKGNILERFSAQQFPDLHSELNLSSLELGDSALYFCASSVGQGLNIQYFGAGTRLSVL.

The chain joins TRBV7-9 to TRBJ1-2; 7 positions match TRBD1. The CDR3 runs to 15 residues. V gave up 5 bases and J gave up 2 bases; unmatched junction bases: 8. Germline CDR1 is SEHNR and CDR2 is FQNEAQ (reference sequence). CDR3 in amino acids: CASSTAQDRNYGYTF. CDR3 nucleotide sequence: TGTGCCAGCAGCACCGCCCAGGACAGGAACTATGGCTACACCTTC. Combining the CDR3 with reference TRBV7-9 and TRBJ1-2 gives the whole variable domain DTGVSQNPRHKITKRGQNVTFRCDPISEHNRLYWYRQTLGQGPEFLTYFQNEAQLEKSRLLSDRFSAERPKGSFSTLEIQRTEQGDSAMYLCASSTAQDRNYGYTFGSGTRLTVV.

In its sample, this clone was seen once. The chain employs TRBV5-5 and TRBJ2-3, with 10 bases matching TRBD2. The CDR3 contains 16 residues. CDR1 is SGHKS and CDR2 is YYEKEE in the germline V gene (reference sequence). The trim removed 2 bases at V and 1 base at J, leaving 4 bases unmatched. The CDR3 nucleotides are TGTGCCAGCAGCTTCGTTACTAGCGGGGGCACAGATACGCAGTATTTT. This encodes CASSFVTSGGTDTQYF.

The chain uses TRBV4-3 and TRBJ1-2; D unresolved. From germline, CDR1 is LGHNA and CDR2 YSLEER. Trimming removed 1 base at V and 2 bases at J, with 11 bases between. The CDR3 spans 15 residues. The CDR3 reads CASSQAAGSNYGYTF. CDR3 coding DNA: TGCGCCAGCAGCCAAGCGGCAGGAAGCAACTATGGCTACACCTTC.

The genes are TRBV7-9 and TRBJ1-4, with 7 bases that match TRBD1. Germline lookup yields CDR1 SEHNR and CDR2 FQNEAQ (reference sequence). The length of the CDR3 is 12 residues. V lost 4 bases, J lost 12 bases, and 5 bases stayed unmatched. The CDR3 DNA reads as TGTGCCAGCAGCTCACAGGGGCCGGAACTGTTTTTT. As protein: CASSSQGPELFF.

The V gene is TRBV18, the J gene TRBJ2-1; 8 positions match TRBD1. The V and J ends lost 6 bases and 7 bases, in that order; junction bases with no gene match: 8. Germline loops: CDR1 KGHSH, CDR2 LQKENI. This CDR3 is 14 amino acids long. The CDR3 bases are TGTGCCAGCTCTCAGGACAGGGTAGGTAATGAGCAGTTCTTC. Amino acid sequence: CASSQDRVGNEQFF.

The chain employs TRBV28 and TRBJ2-2; D not resolved. The CDR3 runs to 14 residues. Trimming took off 3 bases at V and 2 bases at J, with 7 bases between the two ends. Germline V gene sequence: CDR1 MDHEN, CDR2 SYDVKM. CDR3 sequence: CASSFPQNTGELFF. The CDR3 coding sequence is TGTGCCAGCAGTTTCCCCCAAAACACCGGGGAGCTGTTTTTT.

This chain links TRBV29-1 with TRBJ2-3; 9 bases are shared with TRBD1. V lost 6 bases and J lost 6; bases outside the gene matches: 13. Germline V gives CDR1 SQVTM, CDR2 ANQGSEA. The CDR3 runs to 15 residues. In DNA, the CDR3 is TGCAGCGTGGCCACCGGGACAGGGACTTCGGATACGCAGTATTTT. Amino acid sequence: CSVATGTGTSDTQYF.